One and the same sample provided the 18 T cell receptor beta chains below, sequenced in a study of cytomegalovirus exposure and HLA in healthy donors. Here immunoSEQ multiplex PCR was the method, and the copy in TCRdb shows in-frame clones only, minus some. The sample consists of about 160,000 clones, 70% to 90% of them appearing once. The specimen was PBMCs. Every receptor here comes from a woman in her twenties or thirties in good health and CMV-seronegative.

In its sample, this clone was seen once. CDR3 amino acids: CATTETSTWEQYF. In nucleotides, the CDR3 is TGTGCTACCACCGAGACCTCAACCTGGGAGCAGTACTTC. The chain joins TRBV6-5 to TRBJ2-7; D is ambiguous. The length of the CDR3 is 13 residues. Germline V gene lookup returns CDR1 MNHEY and CDR2 SVGAGI.

The rearrangement uses TRBV29-1 and TRBJ2-3; D could derive from TRBD1 or TRBD2 (5 bases each). Trimming took off 2 bases at V and 6 bases at J, with 15 bases between the two ends. The CDR3 contains 14 residues. CDR1 is SQVTM and CDR2 is ANQGSEA in the germline V gene. CDR3 sequence (DNA): TGCAGCGTTGAAAGGGCAGGGCGAGGGGATACGCAGTATTTT. Translation: CSVERAGRGDTQYF.

Of note for this clone: Different DNA sequences within this sample yield the same CDR3. The chain combines TRBV27 with TRBJ1-1, with 9 bases matching TRBD1. V dropped 3 bases and J dropped 2; count of bases not matched to a gene: 4. The germline CDR1 and CDR2 sequences are MNHEY and SMNVEV (reference sequence). CDR3 length: 15 amino acids. CDR3 nucleotide sequence: TGTGCCAGCAGTTTTGGGACAGGGCTTAACACTGAAGCTTTCTTT. Its protein is CASSFGTGLNTEAFF.

The V call is TRBV9, the J call TRBJ1-2, with TRBD1 identical over 10 bases. The CDR3 length is 18 residues. The V and J ends lost 3 bases and 8 bases, in that order; junction bases with no gene match: 19. CDR1 is SGDLS, CDR2 YYNGEE, per germline. This chain's CDR3 is CASSAYAGTGAGDGGYTF. DNA of the CDR3: TGTGCCAGCAGCGCATATGCCGGGACAGGGGCCGGGGATGGAGGCTACACCTTC. Looking up the rest from reference TRBV9 and TRBJ1-2 gives the full variable domain: DSGVTQTPKHLITATGQRVTLRCSPRSGDLSVYWYQQSLDQGLQFLIQYYNGEERAKGNILERFSAQQFPDLHSELNLSSLELGDSALYFCASSAYAGTGAGDGGYTFGSGTRLTVV.

Written as DNA, the CDR3 is TGTGCCAGCAGCAAAAGGGACTATGGCTACACCTTC. Translated, it gives CASSKRDYGYTF. V usage is TRBV21-1 and J usage is TRBJ1-2. TRBV21-1 is marked as a pseudogene. The CDR3 runs to 12 residues.

This rearrangement joins TRBV4-1 to TRBJ1-5; 7 bases match TRBD1. Trimming cost V 1 base and J 7 bases; bases outside gene matches: 1. The V gene's germline CDR1 is MGHRA and CDR2 YSYEKL. The CDR3 spans 13 residues. CDR3 sequence reads: CASSQGQGQPQHF. The CDR3 DNA reads as TGCGCCAGCAGCCAAGGACAGGGCCAGCCCCAGCATTTT.

The chain couples TRBV27 to TRBJ2-7; 7 nucleotides match TRBD2. The CDR3 covers 16 residues. Germline V gives CDR1 MNHEY, CDR2 SMNVEV (reference sequence). V lost 3 bases, J lost 0 bases, and 8 bases stayed unmatched. The CDR3 region is CASSFLGWGGSYEQYF. The CDR3, as DNA: TGTGCCAGCAGTTTCTTGGGTTGGGGGGGCTCCTACGAGCAGTACTTC.

The chain employs TRBV28 and TRBJ2-2; unclear D gene. The CDR3 loop spans 14 amino acids. Germline V gene data show CDR1 as MDHEN and CDR2 as SYDVKM. V lost 2 bases, J lost 2 bases, and 6 bases lay in between. Written as DNA, the CDR3 is TGTGCCAGCAGTTTACAGATCAACACCGGGGAGCTGTTTTTT. Translating gives CASSLQINTGELFF.

The CDR3, as DNA: TGCAGCGTGGGCGGACAGGTTACAGGGGAGCTGTTTTTT. Translated: CSVGGQVTGELFF. This chain uses TRBV29-1 with TRBJ2-2; 7 nucleotides align to TRBD1. Trimming at V came to 6 bases and at J to 8 bases, leaving 9 bases not matched to a gene. Germline values: CDR1 SQVTM, CDR2 ANQGSEA. The CDR3 sequence is 13 residues long.

The chain links TRBV15 to TRBJ2-1, with 12 nucleotides matching TRBD2. This CDR3 is 18 amino acids long. The germline CDR1 and CDR2 sequences are LNHNV and YYDKDF (reference sequence). V gave up 6 bases and J gave up 4 bases; unmatched junction bases: 13. DNA for the CDR3: TGTGCCACCAGGGGTTGGGTGACTAGCGGGAGTGGGTACAATGAGCAGTTCTTC. It encodes CATRGWVTSGSGYNEQFF.

CDR3 bases: TGCGCCAGCAGCCAATCAGGGAAGGGCACAGATACGCAGTATTTT. Its translation: CASSQSGKGTDTQYF. The V and J genes are TRBV4-1 and TRBJ2-3, with D maybe TRBD1 (5 bases). Between the trimmed V and J ends, which lost 2 bases and 1 base, there was a span of 10 bases. CDR1 is MGHRA, CDR2 YSYEKL, per germline. This CDR3 region has 15 residues.

This chain connects TRBV19 to TRBJ2-3, with a tentative D call TRBD2 (6 bases). V lost 5 bases, J lost 2 bases, and 35 bases lay in between. Per germline, CDR1 LNHDA and CDR2 SQIVND (reference sequence). The CDR3 runs 22 residues. CDR3 in amino acids: CASSDNYAGLGLRGSVTDTQYF. The CDR3 nucleotides read TGTGCCAGTAGTGATAATTATGCGGGGCTGGGCCTCCGTGGTTCTGTCACAGATACGCAGTATTTT.

The J gene is TRBJ1-5, the V gene TRBV10-3; maybe TRBD1 (5 bases). The V and J ends lost 3 bases and 2 bases respectively, with 11 bases between them. The CDR3 is made up of 15 amino acids. CDR1 and CDR2 from the germline V gene are ENHRY and SYGVKD. CDR3 in DNA: TGTGCCATCAGTGACCCCGGGGCAGGCAATCAGCCCCAGCATTTT. This gives the protein CAISDPGAGNQPQHF.

This chain uses TRBV6-1 with TRBJ2-7; a weak D match, TRBD1 (6 bases). CDR1 and CDR2 from the germline V gene are MNHNS and SASEGT. This CDR3 is built from 13 residues. Trimming removed 6 bases from V and 2 bases from J, with 11 bases in between. The CDR3 is CASRRTVTYEQYF. The CDR3 DNA sequence: TGTGCCAGCAGGCGGACAGTCACCTACGAGCAGTACTTC.

This clone came up a few times. The chain recombines TRBV2 with TRBJ1-5; 8 bases align to TRBD1. Germline V gene sequence: CDR1 SNHLY, CDR2 FYNNEI. The trim removed 6 bases at V and 0 bases at J, leaving 1 base unmatched. The CDR3 consists of 14 residues. CDR3 in DNA: TGTGCCAGCAGCGACAGGGGTAGCAATCAGCCCCAGCATTTT. It specifies CASSDRGSNQPQHF.

V usage is TRBV4-3 and J usage is TRBJ1-2; D is possibly TRBD1 (5 bases). V was cut by 0 bases and J by 3 bases, with 11 bases left in between. This CDR3 has 15 residues. The germline V gene has CDR1 LGHNA and CDR2 YSLEER. The CDR3 here is CASSQDWGSDYGYTF. The CDR3 coding sequence is TGCGCCAGCAGCCAAGATTGGGGGTCCGACTATGGCTACACCTTC.

The J gene is TRBJ2-2, the V gene TRBV25-1; no clear D. Trimming left V 3 bases short and J 13 bases short, with 12 bases between. This CDR3 region has 12 residues. Germline V CDR1 and CDR2: MGHDK, SYGVNS. CDR3: CASSDLMPGLFF. CDR3 coding DNA: TGTGCCAGCAGTGATCTAATGCCAGGGCTGTTTTTT.

CDR3 nucleotide sequence: TGTGCCAGCAGTGAAGGGCTAGCGGGTCCTAACAATGAGCAGTTCTTC. This codes for CASSEGLAGPNNEQFF. The genes are TRBV25-1 and TRBJ2-1; 8 bases map to TRBD2. The CDR3 covers 16 residues. V shed 2 bases and J 5 bases; nucleotides not matched to a gene: 8. Germline V CDR1 and CDR2: MGHDK, SYGVNS.